This entry lists 25 T cell receptor beta chains sequenced from one sample in a study of blood T cell repertoires in COVID-19. Using immunoSEQ multiplex PCR, the repertoire was profiled, and TCRdb retains in-frame clones only, with some absent. Among nearly 55,000 clones, roughly 79% were seen once, and the ten largest hold approximately 15%. The specimen was peripheral blood. The receptor set was obtained from a human donor with active or convalescent COVID-19. The donor label of this sample is uncertain.

Written as DNA, the CDR3 is TGTGCCAGCAGCTTAGGGGGCCCCCAAGAGACCCAGTACTTC. Translated: CASSLGGPQETQYF. The genes are TRBV7-3 and TRBJ2-5, with D possibly TRBD1 on 6 matching bases. CDR3 length: 14 amino acids. V shed 2 bases and J shed 1 base, with 8 bases lying between them. Germline CDR1 and CDR2: SGHTA and FQGTGA.

This clone has a handful of counts. V is TRBV3-1 (or the pseudogene TRBV3-2) and J is TRBJ2-7; the match to TRBD2 covers 9 bases. CDR1 and CDR2 from the germline V gene are LGHDT and YNNKEL (reference sequence). The CDR3 runs to 15 residues. V shed 4 bases, J shed 5 bases, and the junction held 9 bases outside the gene matches. The CDR3 protein is CASSPRAGGMDEQYF. Written as DNA, the CDR3 is TGTGCCAGCAGCCCTAGAGCGGGAGGTATGGACGAGCAGTACTTC.

This clone appeared once. The chain recombines TRBV5-4 with TRBJ1-4; no reliable D call. The CDR3 runs to 14 residues. V lost 0 bases to trimming and J lost 5 bases, with 8 bases between them. Germline assignment: CDR1 SGHNT and CDR2 YYREEE (reference sequence). CDR3 DNA: TGTGCCAGCAGCTTGGGACGGGAAAATGAAAAACTGTTTTTT. This encodes CASSLGRENEKLFF.

The chain recombines TRBV28 with TRBJ1-3; the match to TRBD1 covers 8 bases. After removal of 3 bases from V and 8 bases from J, the junction contained 6 bases not matched to a gene. The CDR3 extends over 14 amino acids. Per germline, CDR1 MDHEN and CDR2 SYDVKM. Here the CDR3 DNA reads TGTGCCAGCAGTTTGAGCCAGGGGGCAGACACCATATATTTT. Its translation is CASSLSQGADTIYF.

The CDR3 region has the DNA TGTGCCAGCAGTACCTTACCAGGGGGAGCCGGGGAGCTGTTTTTT. Its protein is CASSTLPGGAGELFF. The chain carries TRBV27 and TRBJ2-2; the match to TRBD1 covers 7 bases. Trimming at V came to 5 bases and at J to 6 bases, leaving 9 bases not matched to a gene. CDR1 and CDR2 from the germline V gene are MNHEY and SMNVEV (reference sequence). CDR3 length: 15 residues.

V and J are TRBV27 and TRBJ2-7, with 10 bases identical to TRBD2. Germline V gives CDR1 MNHEY, CDR2 SMNVEV (reference sequence). The CDR3 has 19 residues. V shed 0 bases, J shed 0 bases, and the junction held 11 bases outside the gene matches. CDR3 sequence reads: CASSLSVGTSATSSYEQYF. The CDR3 DNA reads TGTGCCAGCAGTTTATCGGTCGGGACTAGCGCCACCAGCTCCTACGAGCAGTACTTC.

This rearrangement joins TRBV18 to TRBJ1-4; TRBD1 matches at 10 bases. Germline lookup yields CDR1 KGHSH and CDR2 LQKENI. There are 14 residues in the CDR3. V lost 6 bases to trimming and J lost 8 bases; unmatched junction nucleotides: 6. CDR3 in amino acids: CASSAGQGREKLFF. The CDR3 DNA sequence: TGTGCCAGCTCGGCGGGACAGGGGAGGGAAAAACTGTTTTTT. Looking up the rest from reference TRBV18 and TRBJ1-4 gives the full variable domain: NAGVMQNPRHLVRRRGQEARLRCSPMKGHSHVYWYRQLPEEGLKFMVYLQKENIIDESGMPKERFSAEFPKEGPSILRIQQVVRGDSAAYFCASSAGQGREKLFFGSGTQLSVL.

V and J are TRBV5-1 and TRBJ1-2; D ambiguous. Trimming shortened V by 1 base and J by 0 bases, and 10 bases separated the two germline ends. There are 15 residues in the CDR3. Germline loops: CDR1 SGHRS, CDR2 YFSETQ. For the CDR3, the DNA is TGCGCCAGCAGCTTGACCCCGGGAACTAACTATGGCTACACCTTC. This codes for CASSLTPGTNYGYTF.

V usage is TRBV4-1 and J usage is TRBJ2-3, with a tentative D call TRBD1 (5 bases). This CDR3 is built from 15 residues. From germline, CDR1 is MGHRA and CDR2 YSYEKL. V gave up 0 bases and J gave up 4 bases, with 11 bases separating them. The CDR3 reads CASSQDQEGADTQYF. The CDR3 DNA follows: TGCGCCAGCAGCCAAGATCAGGAAGGGGCAGATACGCAGTATTTT.

The gene calls are TRBV11-3 and TRBJ2-5, with TRBD1 as a possible D gene (6 bases). This CDR3 contains 12 residues. CDR1 and CDR2 from the germline V gene are SGHNT and YENEEA. V lost 8 bases, J lost 5 bases, and 12 bases lay in between. The chain's CDR3 is CASGTGWETQYF. In DNA form, the CDR3 reads TGTGCCAGCGGTACAGGGTGGGAGACCCAGTACTTC.

This chain uses TRBV27 with TRBJ1-2, with 8 bases lining up with TRBD1. The CDR3 has 16 amino acids. From germline, CDR1 is MNHEY and CDR2 SMNVEV (reference sequence). J lost 4 bases, V lost 3 bases, and 10 bases had no gene match. The CDR3 sequence: CASSLYDTGGVYGYTF. DNA of the CDR3: TGTGCCAGCAGTTTGTATGACACAGGGGGGGTCTATGGCTACACCTTC.

This sequence joins TRBV5-6 and TRBJ2-3; D might be TRBD1 (6 bases). The germline CDR1 and CDR2 sequences are SGHDT and YYEEEE. The CDR3 length is 15 residues. V lost 4 bases to trimming and J lost 0 bases, with 12 bases between them. The CDR3 region has the DNA TGTGCCAGCAGCCAGGGGCTAGCTAGCACAGATACGCAGTATTTT. It encodes CASSQGLASTDTQYF.

The chain recombines TRBV30 with TRBJ1-2, with 8 bases lining up with TRBD1. With V trimmed by 8 bases and J by 7 bases, 6 bases remained unmatched. CDR3 length: 11 amino acids. CDR1 and CDR2 from the germline V gene are GTSNPN and SVGIG (reference sequence). The chain's CDR3 is CAEWTGPGYTF. CDR3 sequence (DNA): TGTGCCGAATGGACAGGGCCTGGCTACACCTTC.

V gene TRBV7-2 combines with J gene TRBJ2-2, with 12 bases aligning to TRBD2. With V trimmed by 0 bases and J by 7 bases, 6 bases remained unmatched. The CDR3 spans 17 residues. Germline V gene data show CDR1 as SGHTA and CDR2 as FQGNSA. CDR3 nucleotides: TGTGCCAGCAGCTTAGCGAGACTAGCGGGAGTGGTCGGGGAGCTGTTTTTT. It encodes CASSLARLAGVVGELFF.

The J gene is TRBJ1-2, the V gene TRBV5-1; 7 nucleotides agree with TRBD1. The CDR3 covers 15 residues. Germline values: CDR1 SGHRS, CDR2 YFSETQ. With 0 bases clipped from V and 3 bases from J, the junction kept 5 bases outside the gene matches. The CDR3 sequence: CASSLGRGLDYGYTF. Here the CDR3 DNA reads TGCGCCAGCAGCTTGGGTAGGGGGCTAGACTATGGCTACACCTTC.

CDR3 amino acids: CASSLNTGLAGGRGELFF. The DNA for the CDR3 is TGTGCCAGCAGCTTGAATACTGGACTAGCGGGAGGCCGAGGGGAGCTGTTTTTT. The rearrangement uses TRBV5-5 and TRBJ2-2; 14 bases align to TRBD2. Germline V CDR1 and CDR2: SGHKS, YYEKEE (reference sequence). Trimming took 1 base from V and 8 from J; bases not matched to a gene: 10. The CDR3 has 18 residues.

This rearrangement joins TRBV30 to TRBJ2-5; maybe TRBD1 (6 bases). Trimming cost V 4 bases and J 5 bases, with 17 bases left between them. Germline loops: CDR1 GTSNPN, CDR2 SVGIG (reference sequence). The CDR3 length is 14 residues. CDR3 protein: CAWTVGAGRETQYF. The CDR3 bases are TGTGCCTGGACGGTGGGGGCGGGCCGGGAGACCCAGTACTTC.

The chain employs TRBV30 and TRBJ1-4; D gene ambiguous. The CDR3 has 13 amino acids. Per germline, CDR1 GTSNPN and CDR2 SVGIG (reference sequence). Trimming removed 5 bases at V and 3 bases at J, with 10 bases between. The CDR3: CAWGEQSNEKLFF. CDR3 sequence (DNA): TGTGCCTGGGGGGAACAGTCTAATGAAAAACTGTTTTTT.

The V and J genes are TRBV5-4 and TRBJ1-3; 9 nucleotides align to TRBD1. V lost 2 bases to trimming and J lost 0 bases; unmatched junction nucleotides: 6. CDR1 SGHNT and CDR2 YYREEE come from the germline V gene (reference sequence). The CDR3 is 17 amino acids. CDR3 sequence reads: CASSFWTGASSGNTIYF. The CDR3 nucleotides read TGTGCCAGCAGCTTCTGGACAGGGGCCAGCTCTGGAAACACCATATATTTT.

The CDR3 nucleotides read TGTGCCAGTAGTATAGCGCACGGGGTCTACGAGCAGTACTTC. This translates into CASSIAHGVYEQYF. This sequence joins TRBV19 and TRBJ2-7; maybe TRBD2 (5 bases). V gave up 1 base and J gave up 3 bases, with 10 bases separating them. The CDR3 runs 14 residues. Per germline, CDR1 LNHDA and CDR2 SQIVND (reference sequence).

V is TRBV7-2 and J is TRBJ2-1; D perhaps matches TRBD1 (6 bases). The CDR3 totals 15 residues. Germline V lookup: CDR1 SGHTA, CDR2 FQGNSA. V gave up 5 bases and J gave up 3 bases, with 14 bases separating them. The CDR3 loop reads CASSNDRSRYNEQFF. In DNA, the CDR3 is TGTGCCAGCAGCAACGACAGGAGCCGCTACAATGAGCAGTTCTTC.

The chain is built from TRBV2 and TRBJ1-6; 8 nucleotides match TRBD1. V was pared by 6 bases and J by 7 bases, with 5 bases of the junction left unmatched. Germline-derived CDR1 and CDR2 are SNHLY and FYNNEI. The CDR3 runs 14 residues. The CDR3 sequence is CASSLDRDNSPLHF. CDR3 coding DNA: TGTGCCAGCAGCCTGGACAGGGACAATTCACCCCTCCACTTT.

This chain connects TRBV5-1 to TRBJ1-2; 12 nucleotides align to TRBD1. J was trimmed by 7 bases and V by 5 bases; bases with no gene match: 12. This CDR3 comprises 16 residues. The germline V gene has CDR1 SGHRS and CDR2 YFSETQ. CDR3 in amino acids: CASSLQPGTGGTGYTF. The CDR3 DNA follows: TGCGCCAGCAGTCTCCAACCCGGGACAGGGGGCACTGGCTACACCTTC. Combining the CDR3 with reference TRBV5-1 and TRBJ1-2 gives the whole variable domain KAGVTQTPRYLIKTRGQQVTLSCSPISGHRSVSWYQQTPGQGLQFLFEYFSETQRNKGNFPGRFSGRQFSNSRSEMNVSTLELGDSALYLCASSLQPGTGGTGYTFGSGTRLTVV.

The rearrangement joins TRBV5-1 to TRBJ2-6, with TRBD2 matching over 7 bases. The CDR3 contains 17 residues. Germline CDR1 SGHRS, CDR2 YFSETQ. The V and J ends lost 4 bases and 1 base, in that order; junction bases with no gene match: 8. DNA for the CDR3: TGCGCCAGCAGCCCGGCTGGCGGGAGATCTGGGGCCAACGTCCTGACTTTC. It is translated as CASSPAGGRSGANVLTF.

The chain uses TRBV19 and TRBJ2-1; TRBD2 is a possible D gene (5 bases). Looked up from germline, CDR1 is LNHDA and CDR2 is SQIVND (reference sequence). V lost 2 bases and J 8 bases, leaving 10 bases between the germline ends. The CDR3 has 13 residues. CDR3 sequence: CASSITSSDEQFF. Here the CDR3 DNA reads TGTGCCAGTAGTATAACTAGTTCCGATGAGCAGTTCTTC.